The rows below give T cell receptor beta chains drawn from one sample of a study of blood T cell repertoires in COVID-19. The table came from immunoSEQ multiplex PCR; TCRdb's copy has only in-frame clones and leaves some out. Of about 240,000 clones in the sample, around three quarters were seen once. Source material: peripheral blood. The receptor set was obtained from a woman older than 75 with acute or convalescent COVID-19. CDR3s leave out the opening cysteine and the closing phenylalanine or tryptophan. The order of the fields is J gene, V gene, CDR3 protein.

J gene: TRBJ1-1; V gene: TRBV20-1; CDR3 protein: SSPGDSEAF
J gene: TRBJ2-7; V gene: TRBV10-3; CDR3 protein: AISESGTVSYEQY
J gene: TRBJ1-6; V gene: TRBV13; CDR3 protein: ASSLVGSSYNSPLH
J gene: TRBJ2-7; V gene: TRBV5-1; CDR3 protein: ASSSGQGGPYEQY
J gene: TRBJ1-6; V gene: TRBV6-5; CDR3 protein: ASSYGQGQGSSPLH
J gene: TRBJ2-7; V gene: TRBV7-6; CDR3 protein: ASSKMTGLAGYYEQY
J gene: TRBJ1-5; V gene: TRBV2; CDR3 protein: ASAAGAGGSLGNQPQH
J gene: TRBJ2-7; V gene: TRBV18; CDR3 protein: ASSRGDRGYEQY
J gene: TRBJ2-2; V gene: TRBV4-1; CDR3 protein: ASSPRSENTGELF
J gene: TRBJ2-2; V gene: TRBV27; CDR3 protein: ASSPDLRRVNTGELF